The 5 T cell receptor beta chains below were found in one sample sequenced in a study of blood T cell repertoires in COVID-19. The assay was immunoSEQ multiplex PCR, and TCRdb's table has in-frame clones only and misses some. The table lists 150,000 to 200,000 clones, 70% to 80% of them singletons. Sequencing was carried out using PBMCs or T cells enriched from blood (not recorded which). These receptors were taken from a man between 60 and 75 years old who had been exposed to COVID-19.

CDR3 nucleotide sequence: TGTGCCAGCAGCCAATTTGGACAGGGGACACAAGAGACCCAGTACTTC. Encoded protein: CASSQFGQGTQETQYF. The chain employs TRBV3-1 (or the pseudogene TRBV3-2) and TRBJ2-5; TRBD1 aligns across 9 bases. CDR3 length equals 16 residues. Germline assignment: CDR1 LGHDT and CDR2 YNNKEL (reference sequence). With 2 bases clipped from V and 2 bases from J, the junction kept 6 bases outside the gene matches.

In this sample, this clone turned up a few times. The rearrangement joins TRBV30 to TRBJ1-5; 8 nucleotides line up with TRBD1. CDR1 GTSNPN and CDR2 SVGIG come from the germline V gene (reference sequence). CDR3 length: 14 amino acids. The V and J ends lost 6 bases and 2 bases, in that order; junction bases with no gene match: 6. The CDR3 DNA reads TGTGCCTGCCATGAGGACAGGGGCAATCAGCCCCAGCATTTT. Its protein is CACHEDRGNQPQHF.

V usage is TRBV6-2 or TRBV6-3 and J usage is TRBJ2-3; TRBD1 matches at 7 bases. Germline loops: CDR1 MNHEY, CDR2 SVGEGT. The V segment lost 6 bases and the J segment 1 base; nucleotides outside the gene matches: 10. The CDR3 is 16 residues long. Here the CDR3 DNA reads TGTGCCAGCAGCCCTATGGGAACAGGGGGCACAGATACGCAGTATTTT. Protein sequence: CASSPMGTGGTDTQYF.

The chain has TRBV28 and TRBJ1-1, with a tentative D call TRBD1 (5 bases). This CDR3 comprises 14 residues. Trimming shortened V by 7 bases and J by 0 bases, and 12 bases separated the two germline ends. Germline V gene sequence: CDR1 MDHEN, CDR2 SYDVKM. CDR3 sequence (DNA): TGTGCCAGCATCGTAGCAGGGATGAACACTGAAGCTTTCTTT. This codes for CASIVAGMNTEAFF.

V gene TRBV25-1 combines with J gene TRBJ2-2; possible D gene TRBD2, 5 bases. This CDR3 has 13 amino acids. Trimming took 2 bases from V and 4 from J, leaving 5 bases between them. Germline CDR1 reads MGHDK; CDR2 reads SYGVNS. The CDR3 nucleotides read TGTGCCAGCAGTGAAGGACTCACCGGGGAGCTGTTTTTT. It encodes CASSEGLTGELFF.